The 10 T cell receptor beta chains below were found in one sample sequenced in a study of shared clonotypes between healthy human individuals. CD45RO-negative CD8 cells positively selected for CCR7 made up the naive population, which excluded terminally differentiated effector memory CD45RA+ cells. The repertoire was sequenced with immunoSEQ multiplex PCR; TCRdb's copy has only in-frame clones and lacks some. This repertoire shows about 580,000 clones, 95% to 98% found once; its top ten account for approximately 0.33%. The material sequenced was naive CD8+ T cells sorted from blood. Every receptor here comes from a man aged 25 to 40 in good health.

The V and J genes are TRBV21-1 and TRBJ1-3; the D call TRBD1 from the table was never checked on the DNA. TRBV21-1 is annotated as a pseudogene. This CDR3 is 15 amino acids long. The CDR3 protein is CASLRTGHSGNTIYF. Written as DNA, the CDR3 is TGTGCCAGCCTCAGGACAGGACACTCTGGAAACACCATATATTTT.

The V call is TRBV9, the J call TRBJ2-3; maybe TRBD2 (5 bases). The CDR3 has 15 residues. The V gene lost 0 bases and the J gene lost 6 bases, with 14 bases spanning the gap. Germline values: CDR1 SGDLS, CDR2 YYNGEE. The CDR3 sequence: CASSVAGSIGDTQYF. The CDR3 DNA reads as TGTGCCAGCAGCGTAGCGGGGTCTATAGGGGATACGCAGTATTTT.

This rearrangement joins TRBV11-3 to TRBJ2-7; D ambiguous. V shed 0 bases and J shed 3 bases, with 6 bases lying between them. This CDR3 region has 13 residues. Germline V gives CDR1 SGHNT, CDR2 YENEEA. For the CDR3, the DNA is TGTGCCAGCAGCTTAGATCGGAGCTACGAGCAGTACTTC. It codes for CASSLDRSYEQYF.

This chain uses TRBV6-6 with TRBJ1-2; no clear D. The CDR3 contains 11 residues. V lost 6 bases, J lost 8 bases, and 10 bases lay in between. Germline values: CDR1 MNHNY, CDR2 SVGAGI (reference sequence). CDR3 sequence reads: CASRINEGYTF. The DNA of the CDR3 is TGTGCCAGCAGAATCAATGAAGGCTACACCTTC.

V is TRBV6-5 and J is TRBJ1-2; D is uncertain. The CDR3 contains 15 residues. Germline V gene lookup returns CDR1 MNHEY and CDR2 SVGAGI. Trimming cost V 2 bases and J 1 base, with 11 bases left between them. CDR3: CASSYEGLNNYGYTF. The CDR3 DNA sequence: TGTGCCAGCAGTTACGAAGGACTGAATAACTATGGCTACACCTTC.

This chain joins TRBV7-9 and TRBJ2-7, with 12 bases fitting TRBD2. The CDR3 runs 14 residues. The germline CDR1 and CDR2 sequences are SEHNR and FQNEAQ (reference sequence). Trimming took 4 bases from V and 5 from J; bases not matched to a gene: 3. DNA of the CDR3: TGTGCCAGCAGCTCTAGCGGGAGGGCCGACGAGCAGTACTTC. This translates into CASSSSGRADEQYF.

J is TRBJ2-3 and V is TRBV7-8; 12 bases fit TRBD2. In germline, CDR1 is SGHVS, CDR2 FQNEAQ. The J segment lost 1 base and the V segment lost 5 bases, leaving 7 bases of the junction unmatched. This CDR3 comprises 17 residues. CDR3 loop: CASSTLLAGGGTDTQYF. The CDR3 nucleotides read TGTGCCAGCAGCACGTTACTAGCGGGAGGCGGCACAGATACGCAGTATTTT. The full variable domain, with the rest looked up from reference TRBV7-8 and TRBJ2-3, is GAGVSQSPRYKVAKRGQDVALRCDPISGHVSLFWYQQALGQGPEFLTYFQNEAQLDKSGLPSDRFFAERPEGSVSTLKIQRTQQEDSAVYLCASSTLLAGGGTDTQYFGPGTRLTVL.

This clone appeared once. This chain uses TRBV5-6 with TRBJ2-1; the match to TRBD2 covers 9 bases. After removal of 1 base from V and 1 base from J, the junction contained 12 bases not matched to a gene. CDR3 length: 19 residues. The germline V gene encodes CDR1 SGHDT and CDR2 YYEEEE. The CDR3 DNA sequence: TGTGCCAGCAGCTTGCCGCGGCTAGCGGGATTCATGTCCTACAATGAGCAGTTCTTC. It specifies CASSLPRLAGFMSYNEQFF.

The rearrangement joins TRBV27 to TRBJ1-1; the D gene is possibly TRBD1 (5 bases). Trimming removed 1 base at V and 1 base at J, with 10 bases between. CDR3 length: 15 amino acids. Germline lookup yields CDR1 MNHEY and CDR2 SMNVEV (reference sequence). CDR3 protein: CASSLLVGGNTEAFF. The CDR3 DNA reads as TGTGCCAGCAGTTTATTGGTTGGGGGGAACACTGAAGCTTTCTTT.

The V call is TRBV11-2, the J call TRBJ2-7; 10 positions match TRBD1. V shed 7 bases, J shed 5 bases, and the junction held 8 bases outside the gene matches. The CDR3 is 14 amino acids. CDR1 and CDR2 (germline): SGHAT, FQNNGV. CDR3 sequence reads: CASTPTGGIHEQYF. Written as DNA, the CDR3 is TGTGCCAGCACCCCGACAGGGGGCATTCACGAGCAGTACTTC.